This T cell receptor (beta chain) appears in the sequencing data of a study of T cell repertoires in cytomegalovirus infection. Study in general: Matching HLA type, along with CMV infection, was indicated by public TCR beta signatures.

Germline CDR1 SGHTA, CDR2 FQGNSA. This CDR3 is built from 10 residues. Trimming left V 8 bases short and J 4 bases short, with 5 bases between. As for this clonotype: Its target is unknown.

Study outcomes and limitations: Carriers of CMV plus the relevant HLA were identified by cumulative public TCR beta family frequency. HLA-C-restricted CMV-specific TCR beta clonotypes prevailed in the ex vivo response.

TCRdb reprocessed the reads with MiXCR, giving one entry per CDR3 protein. The table has fewer than 550,000 distinct CDR3 sequences, around 27% seen once. The origin of this receptor is a human donor in good health (CMV status not recorded). Some clones in this sample may be carry-over from other donors' samples. This chain links TRBV7-2 with TRBJ2-5; D is uncertain. The sample taken for sequencing was PBMCs. For the CDR3, the DNA is TGTGCCAGCGCTTCAGAGACCCAGTACTTC. The encoded protein is CASASETQYF.